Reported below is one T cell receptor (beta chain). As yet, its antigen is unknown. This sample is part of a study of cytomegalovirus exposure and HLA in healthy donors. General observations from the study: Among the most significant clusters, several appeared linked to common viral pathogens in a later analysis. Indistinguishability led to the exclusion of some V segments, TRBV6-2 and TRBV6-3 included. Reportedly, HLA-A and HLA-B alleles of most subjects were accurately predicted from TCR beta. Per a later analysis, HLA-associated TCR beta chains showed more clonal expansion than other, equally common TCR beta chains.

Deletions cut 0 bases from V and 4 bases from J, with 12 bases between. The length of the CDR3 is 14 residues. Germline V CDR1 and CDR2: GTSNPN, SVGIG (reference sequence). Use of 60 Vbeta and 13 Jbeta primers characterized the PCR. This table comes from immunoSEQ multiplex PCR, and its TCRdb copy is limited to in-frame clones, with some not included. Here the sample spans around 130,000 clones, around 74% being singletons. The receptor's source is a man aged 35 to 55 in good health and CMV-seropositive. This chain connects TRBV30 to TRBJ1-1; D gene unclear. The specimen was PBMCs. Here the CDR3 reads CAWSVTGARTEAFF. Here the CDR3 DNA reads TGTGCCTGGAGTGTGACGGGAGCACGCACTGAAGCTTTCTTT.